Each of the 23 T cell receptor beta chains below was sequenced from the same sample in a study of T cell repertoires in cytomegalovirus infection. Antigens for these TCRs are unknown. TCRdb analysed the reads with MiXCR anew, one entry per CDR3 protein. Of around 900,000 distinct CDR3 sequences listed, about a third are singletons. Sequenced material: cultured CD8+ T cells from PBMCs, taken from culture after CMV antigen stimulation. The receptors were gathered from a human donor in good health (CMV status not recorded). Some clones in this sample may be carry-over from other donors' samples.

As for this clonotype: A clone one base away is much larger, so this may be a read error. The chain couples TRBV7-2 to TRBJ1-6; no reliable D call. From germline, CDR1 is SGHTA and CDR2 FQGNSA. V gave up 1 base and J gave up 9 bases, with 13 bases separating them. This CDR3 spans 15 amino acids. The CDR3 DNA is TGTACCAGCAGCTTAGTGTCTCATACGATTTCACCCCTCCACTTT. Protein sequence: CTSSLVSHTISPLHF.

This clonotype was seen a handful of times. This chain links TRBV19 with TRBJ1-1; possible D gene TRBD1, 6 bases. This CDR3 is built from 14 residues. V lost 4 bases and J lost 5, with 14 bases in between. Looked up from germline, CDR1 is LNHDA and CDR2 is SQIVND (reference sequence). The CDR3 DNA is TGTGCCAGTAGTAACGAACAGGGTTGGACTGAAGCTTTCTTT. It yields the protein CASSNEQGWTEAFF.

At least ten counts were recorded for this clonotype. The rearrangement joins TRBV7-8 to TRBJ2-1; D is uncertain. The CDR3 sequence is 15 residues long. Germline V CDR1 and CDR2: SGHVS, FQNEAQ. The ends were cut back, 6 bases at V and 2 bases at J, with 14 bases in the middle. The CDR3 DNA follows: TGTGCCAGCAGTAAAGTAGAGTATACCTACAATGAGCAGTTCTTC. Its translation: CASSKVEYTYNEQFF.

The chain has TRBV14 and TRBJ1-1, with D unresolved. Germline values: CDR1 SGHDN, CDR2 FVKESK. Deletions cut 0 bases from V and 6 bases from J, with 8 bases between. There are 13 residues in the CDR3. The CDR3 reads CASSQEWASEAFF. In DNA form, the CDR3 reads TGTGCCAGCAGCCAAGAGTGGGCTTCTGAAGCTTTCTTT.

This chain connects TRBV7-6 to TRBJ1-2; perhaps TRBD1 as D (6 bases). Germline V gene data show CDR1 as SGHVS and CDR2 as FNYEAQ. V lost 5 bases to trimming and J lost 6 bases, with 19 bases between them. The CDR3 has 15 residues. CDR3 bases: TGTGCCAGCAGCGAAGGGATAGGGGGGGGTCATGGCTACACCTTC. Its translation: CASSEGIGGGHGYTF.

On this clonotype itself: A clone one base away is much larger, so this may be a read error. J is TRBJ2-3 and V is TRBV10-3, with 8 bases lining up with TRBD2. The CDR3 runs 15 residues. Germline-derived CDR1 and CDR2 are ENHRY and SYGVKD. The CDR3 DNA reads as TGTACCATCAGTGATCGCGGGGGGCACACAGATACGCAGTATTTT. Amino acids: CTISDRGGHTDTQYF.

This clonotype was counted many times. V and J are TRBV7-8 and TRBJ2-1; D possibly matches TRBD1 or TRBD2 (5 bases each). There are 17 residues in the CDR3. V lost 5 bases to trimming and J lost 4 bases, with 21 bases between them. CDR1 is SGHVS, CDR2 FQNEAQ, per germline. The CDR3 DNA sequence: TGTGCCAGCAGCCGCCCCCGGGACGGAGGCTTTTACAATGAGCAGTTCTTC. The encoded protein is CASSRPRDGGFYNEQFF.

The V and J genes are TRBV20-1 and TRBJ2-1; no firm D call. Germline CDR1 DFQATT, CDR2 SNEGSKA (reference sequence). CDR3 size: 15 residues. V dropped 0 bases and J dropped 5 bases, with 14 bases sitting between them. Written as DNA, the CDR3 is TGCAGTGCTAGAGATCTCCAAGGGTCCCACAATGAGCAGTTCTTC. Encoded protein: CSARDLQGSHNEQFF.

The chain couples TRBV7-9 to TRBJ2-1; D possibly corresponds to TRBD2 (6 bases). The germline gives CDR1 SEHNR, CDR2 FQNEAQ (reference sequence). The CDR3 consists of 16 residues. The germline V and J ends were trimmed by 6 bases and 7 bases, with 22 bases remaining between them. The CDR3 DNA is TGTGCCAGCAGGAAGGAGGGGACGGCGGAGAATAATGAGCAGTTCTTC. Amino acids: CASRKEGTAENNEQFF.

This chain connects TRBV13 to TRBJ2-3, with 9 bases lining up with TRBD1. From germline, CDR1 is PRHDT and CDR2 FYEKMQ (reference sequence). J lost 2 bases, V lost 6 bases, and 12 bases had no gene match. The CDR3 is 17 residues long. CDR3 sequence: CASSWDRDPGSTDTQYF. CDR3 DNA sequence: TGTGCCAGCAGTTGGGACAGGGACCCAGGGTCCACAGATACGCAGTATTTT.

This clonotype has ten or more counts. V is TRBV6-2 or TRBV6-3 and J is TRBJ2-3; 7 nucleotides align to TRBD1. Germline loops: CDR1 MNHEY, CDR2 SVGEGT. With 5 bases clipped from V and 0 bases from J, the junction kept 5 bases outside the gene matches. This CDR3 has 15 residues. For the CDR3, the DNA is TGTGCCAGCAGTCACAGGGGAACTAGCACAGATACGCAGTATTTT. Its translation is CASSHRGTSTDTQYF.

CDR3 coding DNA: TGTGCCAGCAGCTCTTCAGGGGACCAGCCCCAGCATTTT. Its translation: CASSSSGDQPQHF. This chain links TRBV7-9 with TRBJ1-5; TRBD1 might be the D (6 bases). The CDR3 totals 13 residues. Trimming shortened V by 4 bases and J by 7 bases, and 11 bases separated the two germline ends. Per the germline V gene, CDR1 is SEHNR and CDR2 is FQNEAQ (reference sequence).

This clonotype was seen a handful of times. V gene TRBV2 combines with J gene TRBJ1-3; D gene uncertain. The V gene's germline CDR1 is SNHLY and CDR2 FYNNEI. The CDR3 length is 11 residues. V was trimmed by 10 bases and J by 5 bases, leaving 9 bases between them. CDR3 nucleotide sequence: TGTGCCACCACGGGGAGAAACACCATATATTTT. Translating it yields CATTGRNTIYF.

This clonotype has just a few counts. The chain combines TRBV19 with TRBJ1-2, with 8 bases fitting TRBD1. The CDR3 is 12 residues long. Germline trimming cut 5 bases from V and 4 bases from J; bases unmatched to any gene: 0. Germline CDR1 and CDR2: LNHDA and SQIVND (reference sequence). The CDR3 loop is CASSDRGYGYTF. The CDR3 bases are TGTGCCAGTAGTGACAGGGGCTATGGCTACACCTTC. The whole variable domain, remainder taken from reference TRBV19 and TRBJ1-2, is DGGITQSPKYLFRKEGQNVTLSCEQNLNHDAMYWYRQDPGQGLRLIYYSQIVNDFQKGDIAEGYSVSREKKESFPLTVTSAQKNPTAFYLCASSDRGYGYTFGSGTRLTVV.

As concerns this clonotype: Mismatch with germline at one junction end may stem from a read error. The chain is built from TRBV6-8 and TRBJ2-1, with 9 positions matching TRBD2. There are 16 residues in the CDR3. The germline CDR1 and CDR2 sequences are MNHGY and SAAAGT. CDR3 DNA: TGTGCCGGCAGTTACTCGACTAGCGGAGGGGACAATGAGCAGTTCTTC. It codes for CAGSYSTSGGDNEQFF.

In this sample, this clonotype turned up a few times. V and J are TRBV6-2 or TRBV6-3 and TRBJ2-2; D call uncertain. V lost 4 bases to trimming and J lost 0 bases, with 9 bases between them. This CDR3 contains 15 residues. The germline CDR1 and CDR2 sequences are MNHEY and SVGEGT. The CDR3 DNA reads TGTGCCAGCAGTTTCTCTCTCCCGAACACCGGGGAGCTGTTTTTT. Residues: CASSFSLPNTGELFF.

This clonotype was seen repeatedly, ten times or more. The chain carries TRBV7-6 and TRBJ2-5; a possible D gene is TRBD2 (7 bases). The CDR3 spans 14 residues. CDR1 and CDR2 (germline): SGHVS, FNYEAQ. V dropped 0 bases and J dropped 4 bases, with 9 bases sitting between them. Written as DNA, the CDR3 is TGTGCCAGCAGCTTAGCGGGGGGGCCAGAGACCCAGTACTTC. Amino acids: CASSLAGGPETQYF.

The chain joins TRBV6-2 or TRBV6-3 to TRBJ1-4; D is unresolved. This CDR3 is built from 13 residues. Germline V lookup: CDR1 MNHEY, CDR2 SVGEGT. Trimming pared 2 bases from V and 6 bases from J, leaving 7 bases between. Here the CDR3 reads CASSYPLDEKLFF. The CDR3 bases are TGTGCCAGCAGTTACCCCTTGGATGAAAAACTGTTTTTT.

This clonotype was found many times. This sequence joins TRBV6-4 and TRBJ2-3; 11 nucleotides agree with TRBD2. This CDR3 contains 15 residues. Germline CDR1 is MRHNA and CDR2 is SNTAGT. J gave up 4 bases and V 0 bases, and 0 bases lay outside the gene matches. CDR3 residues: CASSDSSGGADTQYF. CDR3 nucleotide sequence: TGTGCCAGCAGTGACTCTAGCGGGGGGGCAGATACGCAGTATTTT.

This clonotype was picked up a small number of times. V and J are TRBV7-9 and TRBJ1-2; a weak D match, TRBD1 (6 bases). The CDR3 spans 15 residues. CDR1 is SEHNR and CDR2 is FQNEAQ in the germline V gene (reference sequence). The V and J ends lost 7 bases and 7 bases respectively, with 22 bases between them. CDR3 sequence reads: CASNPLPSGGPGYTF. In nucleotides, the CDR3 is TGTGCCAGCAACCCCTTACCTAGCGGGGGCCCTGGCTACACCTTC.

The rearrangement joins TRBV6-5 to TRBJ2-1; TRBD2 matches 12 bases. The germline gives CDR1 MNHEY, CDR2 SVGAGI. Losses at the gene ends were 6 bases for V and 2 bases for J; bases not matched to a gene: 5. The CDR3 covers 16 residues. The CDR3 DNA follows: TGTGCCAGCAGGGTGACTAGCGGGGGCACCTACAATGAGCAGTTCTTC. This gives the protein CASRVTSGGTYNEQFF.

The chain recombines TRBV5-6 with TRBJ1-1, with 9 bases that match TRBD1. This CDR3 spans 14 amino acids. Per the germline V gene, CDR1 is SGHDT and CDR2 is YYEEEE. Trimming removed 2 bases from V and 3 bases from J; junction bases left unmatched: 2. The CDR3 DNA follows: TGTGCCAGCAGCTTCGGGGACAGGGACACTGAAGCTTTCTTT. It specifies CASSFGDRDTEAFF. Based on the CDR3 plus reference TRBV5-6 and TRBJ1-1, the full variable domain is DAGVTQSPTHLIKTRGQQVTLRCSPKSGHDTVSWYQQALGQGPQFIFQYYEEEERQRGNFPDRFSGHQFPNYSSELNVNALLLGDSALYLCASSFGDRDTEAFFGQGTRLTVV.

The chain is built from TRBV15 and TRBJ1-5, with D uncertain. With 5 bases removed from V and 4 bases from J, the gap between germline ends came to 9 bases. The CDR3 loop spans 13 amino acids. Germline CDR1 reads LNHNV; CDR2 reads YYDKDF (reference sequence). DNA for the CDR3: TGTGCCACCAGCGAAAGCGGGAATCAGCCCCAGCATTTT. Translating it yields CATSESGNQPQHF. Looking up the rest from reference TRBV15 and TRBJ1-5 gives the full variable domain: DAMVIQNPRYQVTQFGKPVTLSCSQTLNHNVMYWYQQKSSQAPKLLFHYYDKDFNNEADTPDNFQSRRPNTSFCFLDIRSPGLGDTAMYLCATSESGNQPQHFGDGTRLSIL.